This T cell receptor beta chain was recovered during a study of CD8 T cells in Susac syndrome. Germline CDR1 DFQATT, CDR2 SNEGSKA (reference sequence). The CDR3 runs to 12 residues. Trimming pared 5 bases from V and 0 bases from J, leaving 7 bases between. Purification of the CD8+ and CD4+ T cells relied on negative isolation, and TEMRA cells underwent FACS enrichment. RNA totalling roughly 0.45 to 1 ug underwent reverse transcription with random hexamers. The immunoSEQ assay covered 54 Vbeta and 13 Jbeta segments for CDR3. TCRdb re-called the immunoSEQ multiplex PCR reads through MiXCR, storing one row per CDR3 protein. The sample lists roughly 130,000 distinct CDR3 sequences; roughly 95% were seen once.

The receptor's source is a human donor with Susac syndrome. Material for sequencing was CD4+ T cells from PBMCs. The rearrangement joins TRBV20-1 to TRBJ1-1; D gene unclear. This CDR3 reads CSARLLNTEAFF. Here the CDR3 DNA reads TGCAGTGCTCGTCTGTTGAACACTGAAGCTTTCTTT.